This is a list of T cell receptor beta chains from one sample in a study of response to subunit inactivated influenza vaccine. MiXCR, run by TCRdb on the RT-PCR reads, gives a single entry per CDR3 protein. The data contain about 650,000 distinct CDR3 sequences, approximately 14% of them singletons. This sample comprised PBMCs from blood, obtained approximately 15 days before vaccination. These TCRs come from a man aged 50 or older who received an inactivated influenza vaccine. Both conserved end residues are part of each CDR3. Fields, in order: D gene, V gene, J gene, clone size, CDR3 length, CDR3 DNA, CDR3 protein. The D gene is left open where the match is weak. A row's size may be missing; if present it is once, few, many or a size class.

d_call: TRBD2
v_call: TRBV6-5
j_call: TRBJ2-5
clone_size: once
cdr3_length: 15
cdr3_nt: TGTGCCAGCAGTTTCCTAGCGGGGCGGGTGGAGACCCAGTACTTC
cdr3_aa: CASSFLAGRVETQYF

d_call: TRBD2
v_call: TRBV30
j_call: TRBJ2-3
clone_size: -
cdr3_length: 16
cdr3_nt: TGTGCCTGGAGTGGACTAGCGGGGAGCAGCACAGATACGCAGTATTTT
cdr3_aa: CAWSGLAGSSTDTQYF

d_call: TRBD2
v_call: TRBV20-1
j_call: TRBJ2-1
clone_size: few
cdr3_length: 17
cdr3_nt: TGCAGTGCTAGAGATGTGATAGCGGGAGGGCCCGACAATGAGCAGTTCTTC
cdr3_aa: CSARDVIAGGPDNEQFF

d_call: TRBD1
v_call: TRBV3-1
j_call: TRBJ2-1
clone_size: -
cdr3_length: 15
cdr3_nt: TGTGCCAGCAGCCACCCGGGACAGGGGATAGGTGAGCAGTTCTTC
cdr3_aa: CASSHPGQGIGEQFF

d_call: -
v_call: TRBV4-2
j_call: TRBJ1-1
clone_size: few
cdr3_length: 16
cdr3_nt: TGTGCCAGCAGCCAAGATTCCGGACCTAGGGGCTCTGAAGCTTTCTTT
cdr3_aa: CASSQDSGPRGSEAFF

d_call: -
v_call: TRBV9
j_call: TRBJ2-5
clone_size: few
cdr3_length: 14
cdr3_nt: TGTGCCAGCAGCGTAGGTGCAGTTCAAGAGACCCAGTACTTC
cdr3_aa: CASSVGAVQETQYF

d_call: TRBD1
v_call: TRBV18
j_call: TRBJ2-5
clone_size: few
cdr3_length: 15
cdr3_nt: TGTGCCAGCTCACCGGGACAGGGTCACCAAGAGACCCAGTACTTC
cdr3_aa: CASSPGQGHQETQYF

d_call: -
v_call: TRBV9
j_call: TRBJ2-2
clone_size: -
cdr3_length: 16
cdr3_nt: TGTGCCAGCAGCGTAGGGGCGGCCGAGAACACCGGGGAGCTGTTTTTT
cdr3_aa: CASSVGAAENTGELFF

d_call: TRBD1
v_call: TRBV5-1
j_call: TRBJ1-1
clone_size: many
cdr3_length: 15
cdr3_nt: TGCGCCAGCAGCTTGTTACCAGGGGGGAACACTGAAGCTTTCTTT
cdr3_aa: CASSLLPGGNTEAFF

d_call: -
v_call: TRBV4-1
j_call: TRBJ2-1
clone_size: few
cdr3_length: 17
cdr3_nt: TGCGCCAGCAGCCAAGATTCTGTAGCGGCAATTTACAATGAGCAGTTCTTC
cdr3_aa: CASSQDSVAAIYNEQFF

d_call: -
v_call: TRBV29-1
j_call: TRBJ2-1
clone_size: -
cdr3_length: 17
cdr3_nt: TGCAGCGCATCCGCCCCCCCTCGAAGGACCTCCTACAATGAGCAGTTCTTC
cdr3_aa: CSASAPPRRTSYNEQFF

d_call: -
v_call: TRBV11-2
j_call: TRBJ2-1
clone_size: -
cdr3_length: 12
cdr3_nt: TGTGCCAGCAGCCCCAGACTAGATGAGCAGTTCTTC
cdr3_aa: CASSPRLDEQFF

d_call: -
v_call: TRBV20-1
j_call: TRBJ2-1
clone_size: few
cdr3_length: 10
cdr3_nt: TGCAGTGCTAGCTTGAATGAGCAGTTCTTC
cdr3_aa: CSASLNEQFF

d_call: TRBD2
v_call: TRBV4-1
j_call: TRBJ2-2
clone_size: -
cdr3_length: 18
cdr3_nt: TGCGCCAGCAGCCAACCGACTAGCGGGAGGGTAAACACCGGGGAGCTGTTTTTT
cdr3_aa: CASSQPTSGRVNTGELFF

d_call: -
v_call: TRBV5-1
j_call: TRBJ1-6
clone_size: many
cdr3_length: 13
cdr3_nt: TGCGCCAGCAGCTTAATGACAGGCCAAGCCCTCCACTTT
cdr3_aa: CASSLMTGQALHF

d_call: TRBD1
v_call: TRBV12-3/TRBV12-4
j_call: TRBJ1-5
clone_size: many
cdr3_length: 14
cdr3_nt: TGTGCCAGCAGTGGGACAGGGGGCAATCAGCCCCAGCATTTT
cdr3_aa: CASSGTGGNQPQHF

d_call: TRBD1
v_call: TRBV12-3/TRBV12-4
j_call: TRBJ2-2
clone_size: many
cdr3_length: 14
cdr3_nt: TGTGCCAGCAGTTTGGTGACAGGGAACGGGGAGCTGTTTTTT
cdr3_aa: CASSLVTGNGELFF

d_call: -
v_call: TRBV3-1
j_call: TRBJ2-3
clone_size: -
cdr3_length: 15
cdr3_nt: TGTGCCAGCAGTCAAACCCCGGGACTTGGAAATACGCAGTATTTT
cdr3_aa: CASSQTPGLGNTQYF

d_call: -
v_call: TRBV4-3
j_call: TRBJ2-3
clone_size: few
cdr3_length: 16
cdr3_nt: TGCGCCAGCAGCCAAGGGACGCCGGGGGTTTCAGATACGCAGTATTTT
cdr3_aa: CASSQGTPGVSDTQYF

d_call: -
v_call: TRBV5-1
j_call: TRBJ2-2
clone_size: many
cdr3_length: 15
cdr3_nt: TGCGCCAGCAGCTTGGAAGGCCTAAGCACCGGGGAGCTGTTTTTT
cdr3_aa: CASSLEGLSTGELFF

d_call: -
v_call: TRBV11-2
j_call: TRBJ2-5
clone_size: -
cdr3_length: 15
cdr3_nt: TGTGCCAGCAGCCCACCCGGGCCAACCTGGGAGACCCAGTACTTC
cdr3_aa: CASSPPGPTWETQYF

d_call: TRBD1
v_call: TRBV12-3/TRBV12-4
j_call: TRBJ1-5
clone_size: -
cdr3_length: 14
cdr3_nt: TGTGCCAGCAGGAAGACAGGGGCTGAGCAGCCCCAGCATTTT
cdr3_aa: CASRKTGAEQPQHF

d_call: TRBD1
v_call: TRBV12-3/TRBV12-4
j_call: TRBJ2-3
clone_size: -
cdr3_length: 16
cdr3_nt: TGTGCCAGCAGTACTCGGACAGGCTTGGTTACAGATACGCAGTATTTT
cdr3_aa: CASSTRTGLVTDTQYF

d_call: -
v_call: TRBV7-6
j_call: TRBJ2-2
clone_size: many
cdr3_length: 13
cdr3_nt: TGTGCCAGCAGCGATAGCGTCACCGGGGAGCTGTTTTTT
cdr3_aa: CASSDSVTGELFF

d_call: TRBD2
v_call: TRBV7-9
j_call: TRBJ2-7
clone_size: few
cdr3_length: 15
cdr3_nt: TGTGCCAGCACCGGGGCGGGGACTAGCATGTACGAGCAGTACTTC
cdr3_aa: CASTGAGTSMYEQYF

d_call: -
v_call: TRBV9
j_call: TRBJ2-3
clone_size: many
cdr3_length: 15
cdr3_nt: TGTGCCAGCAGCGTAGGGTTAATAACGACAGATACGCAGTATTTT
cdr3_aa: CASSVGLITTDTQYF

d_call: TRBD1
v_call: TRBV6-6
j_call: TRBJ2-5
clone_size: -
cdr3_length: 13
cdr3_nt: TGTGCCAGCAGCTGGGGACAGAAAGAGACCCAGTACTTC
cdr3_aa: CASSWGQKETQYF